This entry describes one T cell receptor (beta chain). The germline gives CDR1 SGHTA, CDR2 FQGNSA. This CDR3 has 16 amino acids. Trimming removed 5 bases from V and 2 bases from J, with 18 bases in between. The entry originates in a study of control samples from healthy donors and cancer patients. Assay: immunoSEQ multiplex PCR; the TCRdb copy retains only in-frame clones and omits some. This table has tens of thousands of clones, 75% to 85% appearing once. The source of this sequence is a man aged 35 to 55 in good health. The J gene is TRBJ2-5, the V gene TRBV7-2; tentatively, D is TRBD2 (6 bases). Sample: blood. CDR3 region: CASSLPRFSGQETQYF. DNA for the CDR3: TGTGCCAGCAGCCTCCCCCGTTTTAGCGGACAAGAGACCCAGTACTTC. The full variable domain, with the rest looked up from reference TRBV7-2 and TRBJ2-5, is GAGVSQSPSNKVTEKGKDVELRCDPISGHTALYWYRQSLGQGLEFLIYFQGNSAPDKSGLPSDRFSAERTGGSVSTLTIQRTQQEDSAVYLCASSLPRFSGQETQYFGPGTRLLVL.